Each of the 21 T cell receptor beta chains below was sequenced from the same sample in a study of blood T cell repertoires in COVID-19. The method was immunoSEQ multiplex PCR; TCRdb's version includes in-frame clones alone and lacks a portion of them. In the table there are about 220,000 clones, 82% of which are singletons. The sequencing sample was made of peripheral blood. Every receptor here comes from a woman aged 80 or older with acute or convalescent COVID-19.

The chain recombines TRBV3-1 (or the pseudogene TRBV3-2) with TRBJ1-4; D is unresolved. This CDR3 has 13 amino acids. V lost 4 bases and J lost 10, with 13 bases in between. The germline V gene encodes CDR1 LGHDT and CDR2 YNNKEL (reference sequence). The CDR3 nucleotides read TGTGCCAGCAGCCTAGATACGGGAAGAAAACTGTTTTTT. Residues: CASSLDTGRKLFF.

The chain carries TRBV2 and TRBJ1-5; D is ambiguous. Looked up from germline, CDR1 is SNHLY and CDR2 is FYNNEI. The CDR3 is 14 residues long. The V end lost 1 base, the J end lost 3 bases, and 7 bases lay between the germline ends. CDR3 sequence reads: CASSEGVANQPQHF. CDR3 nucleotide sequence: TGTGCCAGCAGTGAAGGAGTTGCCAATCAGCCCCAGCATTTT.

V and J are TRBV2 and TRBJ1-4; tentative D call: TRBD1 (5 bases). Germline CDR1 SNHLY, CDR2 FYNNEI. CDR3 length: 15 residues. V shed 6 bases and J shed 0 bases, with 11 bases lying between them. The CDR3 region is CASRPQGPTNEKLFF. CDR3 nucleotides: TGTGCCAGCAGGCCCCAGGGCCCAACTAATGAAAAACTGTTTTTT.

This clone was recorded only once. This chain uses TRBV2 with TRBJ2-7, with D possibly being TRBD1 (6 bases). The CDR3 sequence is 14 residues long. The ends were cut back, 6 bases at V and 0 bases at J, with 12 bases in the middle. Germline loops: CDR1 SNHLY, CDR2 FYNNEI. The CDR3 is CASRRTESSYEQYF. The CDR3 DNA follows: TGTGCCAGCAGAAGGACAGAGAGCTCCTACGAGCAGTACTTC. The full variable domain, with the rest looked up from reference TRBV2 and TRBJ2-7, is EPEVTQTPSHQVTQMGQEVILRCVPISNHLYFYWYRQILGQKVEFLVSFYNNEISEKSEIFDDQFSVERPDGSNFTLKIRSTKLEDSAMYFCASRRTESSYEQYFGPGTRLTVT.

The CDR3 sequence is CATSDSLGTWSSTGELFF. The CDR3, as DNA: TGTGCCACCAGTGATTCCCTCGGGACATGGTCCTCCACCGGGGAGCTGTTTTTT. V and J are TRBV24-1 and TRBJ2-2; the D gene is possibly TRBD1 (6 bases). The CDR3 consists of 18 residues. Germline V gene lookup returns CDR1 KGHDR and CDR2 SFDVKD. The V gene lost 2 bases and the J gene lost 4 bases, with 19 bases spanning the gap.

J is TRBJ1-6 and V is TRBV6-2 or TRBV6-3; 7 positions agree with TRBD1. V dropped 5 bases and J dropped 6; count of bases not matched to a gene: 10. Germline V gene sequence: CDR1 MNHEY, CDR2 SVGEGT. This CDR3 contains 16 residues. Here the CDR3 reads CASSPPVGQVNSPLHF. CDR3 nucleotides: TGTGCCAGCAGTCCCCCTGTCGGACAGGTTAATTCACCCCTCCACTTT.

CDR3: CASSQLAVGERGASSTDTQYF. CDR3 sequence (DNA): TGCGCCAGCAGCCAACTTGCCGTCGGGGAGCGGGGGGCCAGTAGCACAGATACGCAGTATTTT. V usage is TRBV4-3 and J usage is TRBJ2-3; TRBD2 matches 9 bases. V shed 2 bases and J 0 bases; nucleotides not matched to a gene: 18. The CDR3 has 21 residues. In germline, CDR1 is LGHNA, CDR2 YSLEER.

The rearrangement uses TRBV3-1 (or the pseudogene TRBV3-2) and TRBJ1-6; 7 nucleotides agree with TRBD1. CDR1 is LGHDT and CDR2 is YNNKEL in the germline V gene (reference sequence). The CDR3 sequence is 17 residues long. J was trimmed by 0 bases and V by 2 bases; bases with no gene match: 4. CDR3 nucleotides: TGTGCCAGCAGCCAAAGACAGGGAAGCTCCTATAATTCACCCCTCCACTTT. It encodes CASSQRQGSSYNSPLHF.

The chain carries TRBV19 and TRBJ1-2; D gene uncertain. Between the trimmed V and J ends, which lost 4 bases and 5 bases, there was a span of 8 bases. The length of the CDR3 is 12 residues. CDR1 and CDR2 from the germline V gene are LNHDA and SQIVND (reference sequence). This CDR3 is CASSTGGYGYTF. The CDR3 bases are TGTGCCAGTAGTACCGGAGGGTATGGCTACACCTTC.

The rearrangement links TRBV10-3 to TRBJ1-2, with 11 bases identical to TRBD1. This CDR3 is built from 17 residues. V lost 3 bases to trimming and J lost 8 bases; unmatched junction nucleotides: 14. The V gene's germline CDR1 is ENHRY and CDR2 SYGVKD. The CDR3 here is CAISERTGGRLLQGYTF. As DNA, the CDR3 is TGTGCCATCAGTGAACGGACAGGGGGCCGGCTACTGCAAGGCTACACCTTC.

J is TRBJ1-1 and V is TRBV5-1; 7 positions match TRBD1. Trimming cost V 4 bases and J 10 bases; bases outside gene matches: 7. The CDR3 length is 12 residues. The V gene's germline CDR1 is SGHRS and CDR2 YFSETQ. CDR3 bases: TGCGCCAGCAGCCTCGACAGGGTTCGAGCTTTCTTT. Residues: CASSLDRVRAFF.

The rearrangement joins TRBV28 to TRBJ1-2; 9 bases are shared with TRBD1. V was pared by 6 bases and J by 7 bases, with 12 bases of the junction left unmatched. This CDR3 comprises 15 residues. CDR1 is MDHEN, CDR2 SYDVKM, per germline. The CDR3 region has the DNA TGTGCCAGCAGGGGCCCCGGGACAGGGACGGCTGGCTACACCTTC. Its protein is CASRGPGTGTAGYTF.

The J gene is TRBJ2-5, the V gene TRBV7-2; D remains unclear. Germline-derived CDR1 and CDR2 are SGHTA and FQGNSA. Trimming removed 1 base from V and 1 base from J, with 7 bases in between. This CDR3 contains 14 residues. The CDR3 here is CASSLVASQETQYF. CDR3 DNA: TGTGCCAGCAGCTTAGTCGCCAGCCAAGAGACCCAGTACTTC.

The chain is built from TRBV19 and TRBJ1-3; unclear D gene. Looked up from germline, CDR1 is LNHDA and CDR2 is SQIVND (reference sequence). This CDR3 is built from 11 residues. V was cut by 9 bases and J by 0 bases, with 3 bases left in between. The CDR3 sequence: CASRSGNTIYF. The CDR3 DNA sequence: TGTGCCAGCCGCTCTGGAAACACCATATATTTT.

This clone occurred a few times. At the DNA level, this CDR3 is encoded by other sequences in the same sample as well. The chain is built from TRBV5-4 and TRBJ1-3; a possible D gene is TRBD1 (6 bases). Per the germline V gene, CDR1 is SGHNT and CDR2 is YYREEE (reference sequence). The CDR3 length is 15 residues. Deletions cut 0 bases from V and 4 bases from J, with 11 bases between. CDR3 loop: CASSLVGGEGNTIYF. CDR3 coding DNA: TGTGCCAGCAGCTTGGTAGGGGGAGAAGGAAACACCATATATTTT.

The gene calls are TRBV10-3 and TRBJ2-7, with TRBD2 as a possible D gene (6 bases). Germline values: CDR1 ENHRY, CDR2 SYGVKD. The V end lost 5 bases, the J end lost 6 bases, and 14 bases lay between the germline ends. The CDR3 totals 13 residues. CDR3 in DNA: TGTGCCATCAGTTACGGAGGGGAACGCGAGCAGTACTTC. Encoded protein: CAISYGGEREQYF.

This clone was seen a handful of times. DNA for the CDR3: TGCGCCAGCAGCTCAACAGGACAGGGCACCTCTGGAAACACCATATATTTT. Its translation: CASSSTGQGTSGNTIYF. The chain is built from TRBV5-1 and TRBJ1-3, with 8 bases that match TRBD1. V lost 3 bases, J lost 0 bases, and 8 bases stayed unmatched. Germline values: CDR1 SGHRS, CDR2 YFSETQ. The CDR3 covers 17 residues.

This sequence joins TRBV9 and TRBJ2-1, with TRBD2 matching over 9 bases. Losses at the gene ends were 4 bases for V and 7 bases for J; bases not matched to a gene: 9. The CDR3 consists of 15 residues. Germline CDR1 is SGDLS and CDR2 is YYNGEE. CDR3 sequence (DNA): TGTGCCAGCAGCACGCTGGCGGGGGGGTGGAATGAGCAGTTCTTC. Amino acids: CASSTLAGGWNEQFF.

The gene calls are TRBV9 and TRBJ2-7; D ambiguous. V was shortened by 0 bases and J by 5 bases, with 15 bases between the two germline ends. This CDR3 contains 15 residues. Per the germline V gene, CDR1 is SGDLS and CDR2 is YYNGEE. The CDR3, as DNA: TGTGCCAGCAGCGTAGATGGGTGGGCATCGGACGAGCAGTACTTC. It encodes CASSVDGWASDEQYF.

The chain employs TRBV7-3 and TRBJ2-1, with 7 bases fitting TRBD2. This CDR3 has 21 amino acids. In germline, CDR1 is SGHTA, CDR2 FQGTGA. V trimming: 5 bases; J trimming: 4 bases; junction bases outside the gene matches: 26. The CDR3 region is CASSAIASGSSWRGRYNEQFF. In DNA form, the CDR3 reads TGTGCCAGCAGCGCCATAGCCTCGGGATCCTCTTGGCGGGGGAGATACAATGAGCAGTTCTTC.

V and J are TRBV7-9 and TRBJ2-7; TRBD1 matches at 9 bases. The V segment lost 5 bases and the J segment 3 bases; nucleotides outside the gene matches: 17. This CDR3 comprises 18 residues. Germline values: CDR1 SEHNR, CDR2 FQNEAQ (reference sequence). CDR3 sequence: CASSLGLIQGARRYEQYF. CDR3 DNA sequence: TGTGCCAGCAGCCTTGGACTCATACAGGGGGCACGTCGCTACGAGCAGTACTTC. Based on the CDR3 plus reference TRBV7-9 and TRBJ2-7, the full variable domain is DTGVSQNPRHKITKRGQNVTFRCDPISEHNRLYWYRQTLGQGPEFLTYFQNEAQLEKSRLLSDRFSAERPKGSFSTLEIQRTEQGDSAMYLCASSLGLIQGARRYEQYFGPGTRLTVT.